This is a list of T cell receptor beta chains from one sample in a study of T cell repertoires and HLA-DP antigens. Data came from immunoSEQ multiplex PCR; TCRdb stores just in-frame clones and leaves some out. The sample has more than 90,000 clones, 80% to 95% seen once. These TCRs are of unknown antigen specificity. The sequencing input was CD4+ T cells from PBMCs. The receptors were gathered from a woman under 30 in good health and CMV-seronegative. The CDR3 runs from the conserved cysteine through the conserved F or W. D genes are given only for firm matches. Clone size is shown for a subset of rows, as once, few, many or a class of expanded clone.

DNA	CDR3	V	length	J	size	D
TGCGCCAGCAGCTTGGGACAGAATGAAGGCTACACCTTC	CASSLGQNEGYTF	TRBV5-1	13	TRBJ1-2	.	.
TGTGCCAGCAGGGGATCGGGACACTCGAACACTGAAGCTTTCTTT	CASRGSGHSNTEAFF	TRBV5-4	15	TRBJ1-1	.	.
TGTGCCAGCAGCTTGCGAGCGGGGGTCTACAATGAGCAGTTCTTC	CASSLRAGVYNEQFF	TRBV13	15	TRBJ2-1	.	TRBD2
TGTGCCAGCTCACAAGCCGGGACAGGAATCGGTCAGCCCCAGCATTTT	CASSQAGTGIGQPQHF	TRBV18	16	TRBJ1-5	.	TRBD1
TGTGCCAGCTCACCCCACCCTGCGGGAAGCGAAGAAAAACTGTTTTTT	CASSPHPAGSEEKLFF	TRBV18	16	TRBJ1-4	.	.
TGTGCCAGCAGCTTAGAACAGGGGCTTCAAGCTTTCTTT	CASSLEQGLQAFF	TRBV11-2	13	TRBJ1-1	.	TRBD1
TGTGCCAGCAGGGAGGACAGGAGCTCCTACAATGAGCAGTTCTTC	CASREDRSSYNEQFF	TRBV6-1	15	TRBJ2-1	.	TRBD1
TGCGCCAGCAGCTTGGGGGGCACGGGCTCTGGAAACACCATATATTTT	CASSLGGTGSGNTIYF	TRBV5-1	16	TRBJ1-3	.	.
TGCAGCCGGACAGACGGCACAGATACGCAGTATTTT	CSRTDGTDTQYF	TRBV29-1	12	TRBJ2-3	.	.
TGTGCCAGCAGATCCACTAATTCACCCCTCCACTTT	CASRSTNSPLHF	TRBV28	12	TRBJ1-6	.	.
TGTGCCAGCAGCCCTAGGGACAGCGACCTTTCTGGGGCCAACGTCCTGACTTTC	CASSPRDSDLSGANVLTF	TRBV7-9	18	TRBJ2-6	once	TRBD1
TGTGCCAGTAGTATAGGACAGCGATTATCTAGCACAGATACGCAGTATTTT	CASSIGQRLSSTDTQYF	TRBV19	17	TRBJ2-3	.	.
TGTGCCAGCAACAGGGGAATGGAGACCCAGTACTTC	CASNRGMETQYF	TRBV2	12	TRBJ2-5	.	TRBD1
TGTGCCAGCAGCTTAGATCACAAGTCTACTGAAGCTTTCTTT	CASSLDHKSTEAFF	TRBV7-2	14	TRBJ1-1	.	.
TGTGCCAGCAGTTTTGGGTGGGGTCAGAATTCACCCCTCCACTTT	CASSFGWGQNSPLHF	TRBV27	15	TRBJ1-6	.	.
TGTGCCAGCAGCCTCCGCAGGGTGGGCACCGGGGAGCTGTTTTTT	CASSLRRVGTGELFF	TRBV7-2	15	TRBJ2-2	.	.
TGTGCCAGCAGCTCAGGATCCTGGGGCACCGGGGAGCTGTTTTTT	CASSSGSWGTGELFF	TRBV6-6	15	TRBJ2-2	.	.
TGTGCCAGTGGGGAGCTGGGGGCGTCGGGGGATACGCAGTATTTT	CASGELGASGDTQYF	TRBV19	15	TRBJ2-3	.	.
TGTGCCAGCAGCGTAGCAGAGCGTCCGACAGATACGCAGTATTTT	CASSVAERPTDTQYF	TRBV9	15	TRBJ2-3	.	.
TGCGCCAGCAGCGTGACTAGCGGTCCCTACGAGCAGTACTTC	CASSVTSGPYEQYF	TRBV5-1	14	TRBJ2-7	.	TRBD2
TGTGCCAGCAGTGAAAGGGTTAATCAGCCCCAGCATTTT	CASSERVNQPQHF	TRBV6-1	13	TRBJ1-5	.	.
TGTGCCAGCAGCTTTCAATGGGGGGCTTACACCTTC	CASSFQWGAYTF	TRBV5-5	12	TRBJ1-2	.	.